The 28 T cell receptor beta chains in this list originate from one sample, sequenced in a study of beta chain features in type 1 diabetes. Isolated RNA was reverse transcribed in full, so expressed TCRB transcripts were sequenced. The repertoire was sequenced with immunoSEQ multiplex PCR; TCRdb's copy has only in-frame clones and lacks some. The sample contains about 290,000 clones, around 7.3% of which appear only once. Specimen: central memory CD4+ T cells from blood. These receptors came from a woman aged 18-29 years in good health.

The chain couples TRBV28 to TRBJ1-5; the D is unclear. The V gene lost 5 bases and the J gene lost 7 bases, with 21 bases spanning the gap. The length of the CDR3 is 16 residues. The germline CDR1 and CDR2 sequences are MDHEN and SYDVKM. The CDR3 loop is CASSPGVDWVDQPQHF. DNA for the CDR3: TGTGCCAGCAGTCCCGGTGTTGATTGGGTCGACCAGCCCCAGCATTTT.

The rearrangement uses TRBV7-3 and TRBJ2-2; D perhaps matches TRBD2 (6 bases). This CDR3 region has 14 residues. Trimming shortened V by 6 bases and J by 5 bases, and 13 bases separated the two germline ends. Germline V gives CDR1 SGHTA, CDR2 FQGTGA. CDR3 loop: CASSPPGTTGELFF. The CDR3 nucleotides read TGTGCCAGCAGTCCCCCCGGGACTACCGGGGAGCTGTTTTTT.

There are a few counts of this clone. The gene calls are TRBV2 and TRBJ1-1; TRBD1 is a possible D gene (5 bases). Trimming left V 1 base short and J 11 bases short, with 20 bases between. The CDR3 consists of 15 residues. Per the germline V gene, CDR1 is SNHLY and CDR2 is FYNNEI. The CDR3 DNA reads TGTGCCAGCAGTGAAGGGGGCCAGGATAAACTGTGGGCTTTCTTT. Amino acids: CASSEGGQDKLWAFF.

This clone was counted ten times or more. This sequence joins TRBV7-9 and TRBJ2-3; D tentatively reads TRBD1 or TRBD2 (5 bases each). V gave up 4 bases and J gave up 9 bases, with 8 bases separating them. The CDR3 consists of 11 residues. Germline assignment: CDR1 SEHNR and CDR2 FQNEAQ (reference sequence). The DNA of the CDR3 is TGTGCCAGCAGCTCCGGGACCACGCAGTATTTT. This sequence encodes CASSSGTTQYF.

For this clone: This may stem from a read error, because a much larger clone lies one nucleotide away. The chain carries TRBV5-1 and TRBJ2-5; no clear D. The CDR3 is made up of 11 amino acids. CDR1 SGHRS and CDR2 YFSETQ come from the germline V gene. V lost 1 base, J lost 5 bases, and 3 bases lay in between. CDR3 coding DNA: TGCGCCAGCAGCTTGTCGGAGACCCAGTACTTC. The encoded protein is CASSLSETQYF.

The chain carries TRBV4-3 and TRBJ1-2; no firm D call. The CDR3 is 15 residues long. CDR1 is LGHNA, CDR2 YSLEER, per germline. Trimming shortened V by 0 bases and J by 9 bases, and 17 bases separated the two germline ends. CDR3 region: CASSQDAVTPRSYTF. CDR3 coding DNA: TGCGCCAGCAGCCAAGATGCCGTGACGCCCCGCAGCTACACCTTC.

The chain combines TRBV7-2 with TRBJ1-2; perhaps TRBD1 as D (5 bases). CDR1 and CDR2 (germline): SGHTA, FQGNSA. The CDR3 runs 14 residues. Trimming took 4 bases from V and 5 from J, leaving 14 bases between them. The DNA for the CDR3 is TGTGCCAGCAGCTCGCAGGGAGGTCGGTATGGCTACACCTTC. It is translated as CASSSQGGRYGYTF.

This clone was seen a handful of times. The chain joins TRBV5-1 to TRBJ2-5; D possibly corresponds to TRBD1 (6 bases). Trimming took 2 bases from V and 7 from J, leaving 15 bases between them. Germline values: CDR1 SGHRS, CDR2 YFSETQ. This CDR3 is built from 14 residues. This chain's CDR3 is CASSLRQEPRTQYF. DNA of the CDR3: TGCGCCAGCAGCTTAAGACAGGAACCGCGGACCCAGTACTTC. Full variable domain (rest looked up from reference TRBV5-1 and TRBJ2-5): KAGVTQTPRYLIKTRGQQVTLSCSPISGHRSVSWYQQTPGQGLQFLFEYFSETQRNKGNFPGRFSGRQFSNSRSEMNVSTLELGDSALYLCASSLRQEPRTQYFGPGTRLLVL.

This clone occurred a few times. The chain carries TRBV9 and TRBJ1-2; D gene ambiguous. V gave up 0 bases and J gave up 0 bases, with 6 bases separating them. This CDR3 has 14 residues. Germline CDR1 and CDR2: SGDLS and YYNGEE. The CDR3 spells CASSVAGTNYGYTF. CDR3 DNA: TGTGCCAGCAGCGTAGCTGGGACTAACTATGGCTACACCTTC.

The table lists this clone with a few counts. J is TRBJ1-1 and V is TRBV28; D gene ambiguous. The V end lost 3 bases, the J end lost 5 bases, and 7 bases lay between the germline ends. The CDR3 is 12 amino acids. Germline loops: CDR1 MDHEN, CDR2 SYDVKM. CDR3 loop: CASSLLWTEAFF. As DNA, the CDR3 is TGTGCCAGCAGTTTGTTGTGGACTGAAGCTTTCTTT.

The CDR3 here is CASTGGAGYGYTF. CDR3 DNA: TGTGCCAGCACAGGGGGGGCCGGCTATGGCTACACCTTC. The chain carries TRBV2 and TRBJ1-2; 7 bases map to TRBD1. This CDR3 has 13 residues. The V segment lost 7 bases and the J segment 4 bases; nucleotides outside the gene matches: 6. Germline V CDR1 and CDR2: SNHLY, FYNNEI.

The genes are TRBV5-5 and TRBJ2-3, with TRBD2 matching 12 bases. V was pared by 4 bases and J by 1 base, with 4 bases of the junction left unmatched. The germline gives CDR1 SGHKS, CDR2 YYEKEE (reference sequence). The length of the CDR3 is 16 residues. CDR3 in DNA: TGTGCCAGCAGCGCCAGACTAGCGGGAGGCACAGATACGCAGTATTTT. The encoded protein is CASSARLAGGTDTQYF.

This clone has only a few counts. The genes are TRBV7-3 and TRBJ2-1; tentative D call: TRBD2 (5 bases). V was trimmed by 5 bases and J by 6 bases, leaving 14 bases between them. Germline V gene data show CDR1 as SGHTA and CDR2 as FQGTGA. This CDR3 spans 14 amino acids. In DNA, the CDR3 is TGTGCCAGCAGCGCCAGTACTAGTGCCAATGAGCAGTTCTTC. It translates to CASSASTSANEQFF. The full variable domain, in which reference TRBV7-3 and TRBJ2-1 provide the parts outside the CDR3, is GAGVSQTPSNKVTEKGKYVELRCDPISGHTALYWYRQSLGQGPEFLIYFQGTGAADDSGLPNDRFFAVRPEGSVSTLKIQRTERGDSAVYLCASSASTSANEQFFGPGTRLTVL.

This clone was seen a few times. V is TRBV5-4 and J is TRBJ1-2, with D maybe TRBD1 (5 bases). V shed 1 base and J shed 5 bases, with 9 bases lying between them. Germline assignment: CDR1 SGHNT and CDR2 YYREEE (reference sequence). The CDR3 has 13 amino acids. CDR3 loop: CASSLTRGYGYTF. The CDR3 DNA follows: TGTGCCAGCAGCTTGACACGGGGGTATGGCTACACCTTC.

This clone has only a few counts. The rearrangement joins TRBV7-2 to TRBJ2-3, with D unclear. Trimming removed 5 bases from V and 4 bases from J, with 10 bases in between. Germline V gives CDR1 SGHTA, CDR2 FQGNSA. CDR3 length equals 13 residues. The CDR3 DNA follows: TGTGCCAGCAGCAGAGAGATTGCAGATACGCAGTATTTT. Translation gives CASSREIADTQYF.

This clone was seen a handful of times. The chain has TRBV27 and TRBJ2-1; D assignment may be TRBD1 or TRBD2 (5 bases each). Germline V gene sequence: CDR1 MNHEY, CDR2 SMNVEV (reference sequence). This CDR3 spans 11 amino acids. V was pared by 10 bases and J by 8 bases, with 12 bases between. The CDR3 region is CATGRGDEQFF. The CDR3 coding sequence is TGTGCCACAGGGAGAGGGGATGAGCAGTTCTTC.

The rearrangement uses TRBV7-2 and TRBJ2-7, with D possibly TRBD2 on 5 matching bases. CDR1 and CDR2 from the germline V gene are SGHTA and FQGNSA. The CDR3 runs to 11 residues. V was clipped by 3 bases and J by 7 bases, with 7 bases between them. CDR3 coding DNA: TGTGCCAGCAGCTTCGGGAATGAGCAGTACTTC. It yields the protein CASSFGNEQYF.

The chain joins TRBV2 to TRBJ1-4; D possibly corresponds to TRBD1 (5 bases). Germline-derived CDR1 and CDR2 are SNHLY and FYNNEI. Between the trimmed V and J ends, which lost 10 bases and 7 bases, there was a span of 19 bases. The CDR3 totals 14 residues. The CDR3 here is CATNPAVQGEKLFF. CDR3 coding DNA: TGTGCCACGAACCCCGCAGTCCAGGGTGAAAAACTGTTTTTT.

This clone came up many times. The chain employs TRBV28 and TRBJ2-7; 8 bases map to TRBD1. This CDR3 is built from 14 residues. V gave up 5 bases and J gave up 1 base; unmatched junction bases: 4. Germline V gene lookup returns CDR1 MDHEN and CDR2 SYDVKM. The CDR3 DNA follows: TGTGCCAGCAGTGGACAGGGACTTTCCTACGAGCAGTACGTC. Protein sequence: CASSGQGLSYEQYV.

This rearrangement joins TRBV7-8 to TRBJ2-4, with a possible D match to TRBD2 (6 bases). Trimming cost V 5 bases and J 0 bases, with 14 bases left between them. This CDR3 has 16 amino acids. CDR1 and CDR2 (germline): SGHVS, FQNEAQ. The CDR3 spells CASSPRDGLAKNIQYF. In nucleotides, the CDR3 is TGTGCCAGCAGCCCGCGGGACGGACTAGCCAAAAACATTCAGTACTTC.

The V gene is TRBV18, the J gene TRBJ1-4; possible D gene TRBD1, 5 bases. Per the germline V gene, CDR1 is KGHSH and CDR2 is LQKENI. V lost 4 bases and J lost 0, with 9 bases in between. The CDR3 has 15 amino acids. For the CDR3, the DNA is TGTGCCAGCTCACAGGCGGGGGCAACTAATGAAAAACTGTTTTTT. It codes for CASSQAGATNEKLFF.

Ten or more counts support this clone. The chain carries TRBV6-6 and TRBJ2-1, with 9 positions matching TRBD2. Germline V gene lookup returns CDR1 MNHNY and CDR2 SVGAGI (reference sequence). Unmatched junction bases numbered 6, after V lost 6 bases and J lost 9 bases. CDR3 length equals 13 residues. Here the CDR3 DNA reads TGTGCCAGCAGACGGGGACTAGCCTTTGAGCAGTTCTTC. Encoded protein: CASRRGLAFEQFF.

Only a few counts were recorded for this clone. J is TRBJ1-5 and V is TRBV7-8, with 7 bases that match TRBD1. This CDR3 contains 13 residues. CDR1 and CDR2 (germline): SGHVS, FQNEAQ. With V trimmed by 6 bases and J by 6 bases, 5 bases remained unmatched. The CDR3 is CASRTGWGQPQHF. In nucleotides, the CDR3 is TGTGCCAGCAGGACAGGGTGGGGTCAGCCCCAGCATTTT.

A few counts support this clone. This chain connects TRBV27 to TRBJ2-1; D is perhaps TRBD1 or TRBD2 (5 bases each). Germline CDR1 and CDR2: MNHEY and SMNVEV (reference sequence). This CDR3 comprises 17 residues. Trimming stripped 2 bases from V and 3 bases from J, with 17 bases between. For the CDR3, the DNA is TGTGCCAGCAGTTTAGCCCTACCTAGCAGGGTCTACAATGAGCAGTTCTTC. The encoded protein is CASSLALPSRVYNEQFF.

The CDR3 DNA reads as TGTGCCAGCAGCTTAGAAGGCGGCTACACCTTC. Translated, it gives CASSLEGGYTF. This chain joins TRBV7-3 and TRBJ1-2; D is undetermined. The CDR3 covers 11 residues. Germline values: CDR1 SGHTA, CDR2 FQGTGA. V was cut by 2 bases and J by 8 bases, with 6 bases left in between.

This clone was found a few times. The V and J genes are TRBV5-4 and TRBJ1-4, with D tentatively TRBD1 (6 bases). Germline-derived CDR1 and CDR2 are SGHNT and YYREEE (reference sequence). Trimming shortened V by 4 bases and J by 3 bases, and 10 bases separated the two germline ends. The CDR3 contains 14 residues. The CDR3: CASSPTGSNEKLFF. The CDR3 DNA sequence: TGTGCCAGCAGCCCCACAGGGTCTAATGAAAAACTGTTTTTT. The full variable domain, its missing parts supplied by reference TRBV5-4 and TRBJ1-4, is ETGVTQSPTHLIKTRGQQVTLRCSSQSGHNTVSWYQQALGQGPQFIFQYYREEENGRGNFPPRFSGLQFPNYSSELNVNALELDDSALYLCASSPTGSNEKLFFGSGTQLSVL.

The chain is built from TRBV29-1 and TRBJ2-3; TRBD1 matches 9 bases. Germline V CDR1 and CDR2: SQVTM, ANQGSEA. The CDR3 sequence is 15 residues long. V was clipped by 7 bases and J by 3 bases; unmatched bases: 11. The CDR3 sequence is CSGAGWTGATDTQYF. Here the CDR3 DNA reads TGCAGCGGAGCGGGATGGACAGGGGCTACAGATACGCAGTATTTT.

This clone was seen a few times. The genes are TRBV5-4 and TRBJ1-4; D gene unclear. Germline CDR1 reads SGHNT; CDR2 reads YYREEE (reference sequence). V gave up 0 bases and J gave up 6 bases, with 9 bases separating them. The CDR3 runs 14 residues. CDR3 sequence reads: CASSLDFGYEKLFF. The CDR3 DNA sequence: TGTGCCAGCAGCTTGGATTTCGGTTATGAAAAACTGTTTTTT.